The 32 T cell receptor beta chains reported below all come from one sample, sequenced in a study of molecular identifiers for immune sequencing clone quantification. Via MiXCR, TCRdb re-called the PCR reads, giving one row per CDR3 protein. This sample has approximately 550,000 distinct CDR3 sequences, with roughly 25% found just once. The sample comprised naive CD8+ T cells from blood, with Jurkat cell RNA spiked in. The subset denotes: FACS-sorted CD8+CD4-CCR7+CD45RA+ naive T cells. The receptors were gathered from a human donor in good health. Some libraries in this study had Jurkat cell RNA spiked in.

The rearrangement joins TRBV10-3 to TRBJ2-7, with 11 bases that match TRBD1. V lost 3 bases and J lost 1; bases outside the gene matches: 5. The CDR3 covers 16 residues. The V gene's germline CDR1 is ENHRY and CDR2 SYGVKD. The CDR3 DNA sequence: TGTGCCATCAGTGATCGAGGACAGGGGGCATCCTACGAGCAGTACTTC. It encodes CAISDRGQGASYEQYF.

V gene TRBV6-6 combines with J gene TRBJ1-5; perhaps TRBD1 as D (6 bases). The germline V and J ends were trimmed by 5 bases and 0 bases, with 14 bases remaining between them. The CDR3 is 16 amino acids. Germline V gene data show CDR1 as MNHNY and CDR2 as SVGAGI (reference sequence). The CDR3 region is CASSTRTVYSNQPQHF. CDR3 coding DNA: TGTGCCAGCAGTACACGGACAGTTTATAGCAATCAGCCCCAGCATTTT.

Notes on this clonotype: Possible read error: a much larger clone is one base away. This likely comes from a read error, as the CDR3 has no conserved phenylalanine or tryptophan at its end. The chain combines TRBV4-1 with TRBJ1-4; D ambiguous. This CDR3 contains 14 residues. V gave up 1 base and J gave up 7 bases, with 10 bases separating them. Germline V gene data show CDR1 as MGHRA and CDR2 as YSYEKL. The CDR3 sequence: CASSQVERGEKLFL. Here the CDR3 DNA reads TGCGCCAGCAGCCAAGTGGAAAGAGGTGAAAAACTGTTTCTT.

A note on this clonotype: The junction differs from germline at one of its ends, possibly a read error. This chain joins TRBV6-5 and TRBJ2-5; 8 nucleotides agree with TRBD1. Germline loops: CDR1 MNHEY, CDR2 SVGAGI. This CDR3 is built from 14 residues. CDR3 sequence: CASSYVRGQETEYF. In DNA form, the CDR3 reads TGTGCCAGCAGTTACGTCAGGGGGCAAGAGACCGAGTACTTC.

A word on this clonotype: This may arise from a read error, as a much more abundant clone is one base away. The rearrangement joins TRBV29-1 to TRBJ2-3; 7 nucleotides align to TRBD2. The CDR3 runs to 13 residues. The germline CDR1 and CDR2 sequences are SQVTM and ANQGSEA. The junction had 6 bases not matched to a gene; V was cut back by 5 bases and J by 4 bases. The CDR3 protein is CSVSGNNPDTQYF. The CDR3 coding sequence is TGCAGCGTTAGCGGGAACAACCCAGATACGCAGTATTTT.

The CDR3 DNA follows: TGTGCCAGCAGCTTAAGACTAGCGGGGGGGCCCCTAGACGATGAGCAGTTCTTC. Protein: CASSLRLAGGPLDDEQFF. The gene calls are TRBV7-2 and TRBJ2-1; TRBD2 matches at 14 bases. CDR3 length equals 18 residues. The J segment lost 8 bases and the V segment lost 2 bases, leaving 11 bases of the junction unmatched. Looked up from germline, CDR1 is SGHTA and CDR2 is FQGNSA.

The V and J genes are TRBV28 and TRBJ2-1; D remains unclear. Deletions cut 8 bases from V and 8 bases from J, with 16 bases between. In germline, CDR1 is MDHEN, CDR2 SYDVKM. The CDR3 contains 13 residues. The CDR3 reads CASLSIRWHEQFF. The CDR3, as DNA: TGTGCCAGCCTCTCCATACGGTGGCATGAGCAGTTCTTC.

This clonotype was seen a single time. Since a much larger clone is just one base distant, this may be a read error. V and J are TRBV2 and TRBJ2-3; D not certain. V dropped 5 bases and J dropped 4 bases, with 19 bases sitting between them. The CDR3 length is 16 residues. Germline-derived CDR1 and CDR2 are SNHLY and FYNNEI. The CDR3: CASSKARPQGSDTQYF. DNA for the CDR3: TGTGCCAGCAGTAAGGCCCGACCGCAAGGGTCAGATACGCAGTATTTT.

This clonotype was detected ten times or more. The V and J genes are TRBV13 and TRBJ2-6; D gene ambiguous. The V end was cut by 2 bases, the J end by 0 bases, with 5 bases between. Germline CDR1 and CDR2: PRHDT and FYEKMQ (reference sequence). The CDR3 spans 15 residues. CDR3 residues: CASSLRNSGANVLTF. Written as DNA, the CDR3 is TGTGCCAGCAGCTTACGCAACTCTGGGGCCAACGTCCTGACTTTC.

This clonotype appeared a few times. The rearrangement uses TRBV29-1 and TRBJ2-4, with TRBD1 as a possible D gene (5 bases). The CDR3 runs to 14 residues. V dropped 4 bases and J dropped 7 bases, with 17 bases sitting between them. Germline V gene data show CDR1 as SQVTM and CDR2 as ANQGSEA. The CDR3 sequence: CSVVLQGPLNIQYF. The DNA of the CDR3 is TGCAGCGTTGTCCTGCAGGGTCCATTGAACATTCAGTACTTC.

This chain links TRBV25-1 with TRBJ2-3; 7 bases fit TRBD2. V lost 2 bases, J lost 6 bases, and 5 bases stayed unmatched. Germline CDR1 reads MGHDK; CDR2 reads SYGVNS. The CDR3 totals 14 residues. CDR3 coding DNA: TGTGCCAGCAGTGAAGGGGGGGGGTCCGATACGCAGTATTTT. It translates to CASSEGGGSDTQYF. Variable domain in full (rest from reference TRBV25-1 and TRBJ2-3): EADIYQTPRYLVIGTGKKITLECSQTMGHDKMYWYQQDPGMELHLIHYSYGVNSTEKGDLSSESTVSRIRTEHFPLTLESARPSHTSQYLCASSEGGGSDTQYFGPGTRLTVL.

The chain has TRBV2 and TRBJ1-3; no clear D gene. CDR1 and CDR2 from the germline V gene are SNHLY and FYNNEI. Trimming removed 0 bases from V and 0 bases from J, with 9 bases in between. This CDR3 is built from 16 residues. The CDR3 DNA reads TGTGCCAGCAGTGAAGCTAGCGGATTCTCTGGAAACACCATATATTTT. It encodes CASSEASGFSGNTIYF.

Concerning this clonotype itself: Just one base apart from a much larger clone, this may be a read error. This chain uses TRBV21-1 with TRBJ2-3; TRBD1 is the table's D call, not checked against the DNA. TRBV21-1 is annotated as a pseudogene. This CDR3 comprises 18 residues. The CDR3 protein is CASGKKPGQGARTDTQYF. The DNA of the CDR3 is TGTGCCAGCGGCAAAAAACCTGGACAGGGGGCCCGCACAGATACGCAGTATTTT.

The rearrangement joins TRBV20-1 to TRBJ2-7; D might be TRBD1 (6 bases). This CDR3 has 13 residues. The germline gives CDR1 DFQATT, CDR2 SNEGSKA (reference sequence). Trimming stripped 6 bases from V and 7 bases from J, with 19 bases between. The CDR3 sequence is CSAQGDNLWEQYF. Written as DNA, the CDR3 is TGCAGTGCCCAAGGGGACAATCTGTGGGAGCAGTACTTC.

This chain joins TRBV6-2 or TRBV6-3 and TRBJ2-7, with no clear D. CDR1 and CDR2 from the germline V gene are MNHEY and SVGEGT. Trimming stripped 5 bases from V and 1 base from J, with 12 bases between. The CDR3 is 14 residues long. CDR3 bases: TGTGCCAGCAGTACCGGGTCATTTTCCTACGAGCAGTACTTC. Protein sequence: CASSTGSFSYEQYF.

V usage is TRBV12-3 or TRBV12-4 and J usage is TRBJ1-5, with a possible D match to TRBD1 (5 bases). The CDR3 runs to 17 residues. Trimming cost V 4 bases and J 6 bases, with 22 bases left between them. CDR3 amino acids: CASSSSTPRGWSQPQHF. The CDR3 coding sequence is TGTGCCAGCAGTTCTAGTACCCCCCGGGGCTGGAGTCAGCCCCAGCATTTT.

A note on this clonotype: This clone may be a read error of a much larger clone one base away. The chain uses TRBV29-1 and TRBJ1-1; no definite D call. The ends were cut back, 4 bases at V and 1 base at J, with 4 bases in the middle. The germline V gene has CDR1 SQVTM and CDR2 ANQGSEA. CDR3 length: 11 amino acids. CDR3 sequence (DNA): TGCAGCGTTGTGGAGAACACTGAAGCTTTCTTT. Translated: CSVVENTEAFF.

This chain uses TRBV6-5 with TRBJ1-1, with 8 bases fitting TRBD1. The CDR3 has 15 amino acids. CDR1 MNHEY and CDR2 SVGAGI come from the germline V gene. Trimming at V came to 3 bases and at J to 4 bases, leaving 7 bases not matched to a gene. CDR3 sequence: CASSYAQGAFTEAFF. In nucleotides, the CDR3 is TGTGCCAGCAGTTATGCCCAGGGGGCTTTCACTGAAGCTTTCTTT.

This clonotype was detected ten times or more. J is TRBJ2-3 and V is TRBV9; D is unclear. The CDR3 is 14 amino acids. Trimming cost V 3 bases and J 4 bases, with 12 bases left between them. The V gene's germline CDR1 is SGDLS and CDR2 YYNGEE. DNA for the CDR3: TGTGCCAGCAGCGGAAGCCTGTGGGCAGATACGCAGTATTTT. This encodes CASSGSLWADTQYF.

This clonotype was picked up a small number of times. This chain uses TRBV20-1 with TRBJ2-2, with 14 bases lining up with TRBD2. Germline V gene data show CDR1 as DFQATT and CDR2 as SNEGSKA (reference sequence). V shed 4 bases and J 7 bases; nucleotides not matched to a gene: 11. The length of the CDR3 is 17 residues. This CDR3 is CSAIPRGLAGVGGELFF. The DNA of the CDR3 is TGCAGTGCTATTCCTCGGGGACTAGCGGGAGTAGGCGGGGAGCTGTTTTTT.

As to this clonotype: An end of the junction differs from the germline gene, which may be a read error. Here the CDR3 reads CASSLMGYQEPQYF. The CDR3 DNA reads TGTGCCAGCAGCTTAATGGGGTACCAAGAGCCCCAGTACTTC. The chain uses TRBV11-2 and TRBJ2-5; unclear D gene. Germline assignment: CDR1 SGHAT and CDR2 FQNNGV. The CDR3 loop spans 14 amino acids.

This clonotype was detected only a few times. The genes are TRBV3-1 and TRBJ2-7, with D uncertain. The CDR3 contains 14 residues. Germline V lookup: CDR1 LGHDT, CDR2 YNNKEL (reference sequence). V lost 0 bases and J 2 bases, leaving 8 bases between the germline ends. The CDR3 spells CASSQEAWAYEQYF. In DNA, the CDR3 is TGTGCCAGCAGCCAAGAGGCCTGGGCCTACGAGCAGTACTTC.

In this sample, this clonotype turned up a few times. V usage is TRBV11-2 and J usage is TRBJ2-7; 7 bases are shared with TRBD1. The V segment lost 3 bases and the J segment 2 bases; nucleotides outside the gene matches: 4. CDR3 length: 14 amino acids. CDR1 is SGHAT, CDR2 FQNNGV, per germline. The CDR3 protein is CASSFQDRPYEQYF. The CDR3 DNA reads TGTGCCAGCAGCTTTCAGGACAGGCCCTACGAGCAGTACTTC.

This clonotype was observed a handful of times. The chain joins TRBV6-5 to TRBJ2-1; D is uncertain. Trimming took off 4 bases at V and 7 bases at J, with 8 bases between the two ends. Germline loops: CDR1 MNHEY, CDR2 SVGAGI. The CDR3 has 12 residues. Written as DNA, the CDR3 is TGTGCCAGCAGTTGGTCAGGAAATGAGCAGTTCTTC. It is translated as CASSWSGNEQFF.

This clonotype appeared a few times. This chain connects TRBV6-1 to TRBJ2-6; 12 nucleotides align to TRBD1. J gave up 1 base and V 10 bases, and 11 bases lay outside the gene matches. The CDR3 sequence is 18 residues long. Germline V gene sequence: CDR1 MNHNS, CDR2 SASEGT. CDR3: CAKPGQGAYGSGANVLTF. The CDR3 bases are TGTGCCAAACCGGGACAGGGGGCTTATGGGTCTGGGGCCAACGTCCTGACTTTC.

This clonotype was observed at least ten times. The chain employs TRBV28 and TRBJ1-5; 9 nucleotides match TRBD1. The V gene's germline CDR1 is MDHEN and CDR2 SYDVKM. V lost 4 bases, J lost 0 bases, and 16 bases stayed unmatched. The CDR3 spans 20 residues. CDR3 DNA sequence: TGTGCCAGCAGTTACCCCCGGACAGGGGAAGGGGAGATTAGCAATCAGCCCCAGCATTTT. It is translated as CASSYPRTGEGEISNQPQHF.

This clonotype came up a few times. This chain joins TRBV3-1 and TRBJ2-2; D perhaps matches TRBD2 (6 bases). Germline CDR1 reads LGHDT; CDR2 reads YNNKEL (reference sequence). The germline V and J ends were trimmed by 4 bases and 8 bases, with 17 bases remaining between them. This CDR3 has 15 amino acids. DNA for the CDR3: TGTGCCAGCAGCCCAATGGACTACACGGAAGGGGAGCTGTTTTTT. Encoded protein: CASSPMDYTEGELFF.

This clonotype was picked up a small number of times. V gene TRBV19 combines with J gene TRBJ1-1; TRBD1 is a possible D gene (6 bases). V gave up 3 bases and J gave up 2 bases, with 13 bases separating them. This CDR3 has 15 residues. Germline CDR1 is LNHDA and CDR2 is SQIVND (reference sequence). In DNA form, the CDR3 reads TGTGCCAGTAGTATTAGGGCAGGGGCAAACACTGAAGCTTTCTTT. It yields the protein CASSIRAGANTEAFF.

V is TRBV13 and J is TRBJ2-3, with TRBD2 matching 10 bases. Germline CDR1 is PRHDT and CDR2 is FYEKMQ (reference sequence). J gave up 3 bases and V 5 bases, and 5 bases lay outside the gene matches. CDR3 size: 15 residues. The CDR3 reads CASSIASGGTDTQYF. In DNA, the CDR3 is TGTGCCAGCAGCATAGCTAGCGGGGGTACAGATACGCAGTATTTT. The variable domain in full, with the rest retrieved from reference TRBV13 and TRBJ2-3, is AAGVIQSPRHLIKEKRETATLKCYPIPRHDTVYWYQQGPGQDPQFLISFYEKMQSDKGSIPDRFSAQQFSDYHSELNMSSLELGDSALYFCASSIASGGTDTQYFGPGTRLTVL.

This clonotype was detected many times. The V and J genes are TRBV28 and TRBJ1-1; a possible D gene is TRBD1 (5 bases). V lost 1 base and J lost 6, with 9 bases in between. Looked up from germline, CDR1 is MDHEN and CDR2 is SYDVKM. CDR3 length: 13 residues. Here the CDR3 reads CASSLFGHPEAFF. CDR3 sequence (DNA): TGTGCCAGCAGTTTATTCGGACACCCTGAAGCTTTCTTT.

V usage is TRBV27 and J usage is TRBJ2-7; unclear D gene. The V gene's germline CDR1 is MNHEY and CDR2 SMNVEV (reference sequence). The CDR3 has 13 amino acids. Between the trimmed V and J ends, which lost 6 bases and 5 bases, there was a span of 14 bases. The DNA for the CDR3 is TGTGCCAGCAGAAGGAGACTTTCCCACGAGCAGTACTTC. It encodes CASRRRLSHEQYF.

Notes on this clonotype: Likely a read error: the CDR3 ends without its conserved phenylalanine or tryptophan. The limits of the CDR3 on the DNA are not certain, so only TCRdb's listed CDR3 is given. The chain is built from TRBV4-1 and TRBJ1-1; the D call in the table, TRBD1, was not verified against the DNA. Germline-derived CDR1 and CDR2 are MGHRA and YSYEKL. The CDR3 adds up to 15 amino acids, both ends counted. The CDR3 is CASSQEGRENTEAFL.